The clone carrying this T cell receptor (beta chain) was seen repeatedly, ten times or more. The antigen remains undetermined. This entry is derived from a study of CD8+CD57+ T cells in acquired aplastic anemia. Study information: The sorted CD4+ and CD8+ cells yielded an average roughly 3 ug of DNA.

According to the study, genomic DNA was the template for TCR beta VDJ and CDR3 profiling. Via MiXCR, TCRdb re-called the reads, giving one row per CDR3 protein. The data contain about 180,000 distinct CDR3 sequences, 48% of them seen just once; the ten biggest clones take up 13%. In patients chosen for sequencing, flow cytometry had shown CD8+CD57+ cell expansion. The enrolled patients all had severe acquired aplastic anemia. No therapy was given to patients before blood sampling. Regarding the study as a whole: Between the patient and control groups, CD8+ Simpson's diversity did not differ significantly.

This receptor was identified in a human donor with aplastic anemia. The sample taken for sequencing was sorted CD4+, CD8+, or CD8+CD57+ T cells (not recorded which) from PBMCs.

CDR3 nucleotides: TGCGCCAGCAGCTTGGTGGGCAACTACGAGCAGTACTTC. It codes for CASSLVGNYEQYF. This chain uses TRBV5-1 with TRBJ2-7, with D uncertain. The CDR3 has 13 residues. From germline, CDR1 is SGHRS and CDR2 YFSETQ. V lost 0 bases to trimming and J lost 3 bases, with 7 bases between them.